This entry lists 32 T cell receptor beta chains sequenced from one sample in a study of blood T cell repertoires in COVID-19. Measured with immunoSEQ multiplex PCR; TCRdb has only the in-frame clones, and not every one. The sample holds fewer than 250,000 clones, approximately 90% seen once. The sample comprised PBMCs or T cells enriched from blood (not recorded which). Receptor source: a middle-aged man who had been exposed to COVID-19.

The chain joins TRBV29-1 to TRBJ1-3; D gene unclear. V lost 6 bases to trimming and J lost 0 bases, with 18 bases between them. The CDR3 covers 16 residues. Germline CDR1 is SQVTM and CDR2 is ANQGSEA. The CDR3 coding sequence is TGCAGCGTCGCACTGAGTCGTTCAGGCTCTGGAAACACCATATATTTT. It specifies CSVALSRSGSGNTIYF.

This rearrangement joins TRBV6-6 to TRBJ2-7, with 7 positions matching TRBD1. The V and J ends lost 5 bases and 4 bases, in that order; junction bases with no gene match: 8. The CDR3 length is 14 residues. From germline, CDR1 is MNHNY and CDR2 SVGAGI (reference sequence). CDR3 nucleotides: TGTGCCAGCAGTGAGGGACAGAATGTTTACGAGCAGTACGTC. It yields the protein CASSEGQNVYEQYV.

The rearrangement uses TRBV12-3 or TRBV12-4 and TRBJ2-1; possible D gene TRBD2, 5 bases. The CDR3 runs to 12 residues. The ends were cut back, 10 bases at V and 8 bases at J, with 15 bases in the middle. The CDR3 nucleotides are TGTGCCATCGGAGAGGGTCGGGATGAGCAGTTCTTC. Encoded protein: CAIGEGRDEQFF.

The chain joins TRBV30 to TRBJ2-7; TRBD1 might be the D (5 bases). The CDR3 covers 12 residues. Germline-derived CDR1 and CDR2 are GTSNPN and SVGIG (reference sequence). Trimming stripped 2 bases from V and 6 bases from J, with 11 bases between. For the CDR3, the DNA is TGTGCCTGGAGTATAACAGGAGTCGAGCAGTACTTC. As protein: CAWSITGVEQYF.

This sequence joins TRBV9 and TRBJ1-4; TRBD1 matches at 7 bases. Germline assignment: CDR1 SGDLS and CDR2 YYNGEE. The CDR3 length is 16 residues. J gave up 8 bases and V 0 bases, and 10 bases lay outside the gene matches. CDR3 loop: CASSVVPGGQREKLFF. The CDR3 DNA reads TGTGCCAGCAGCGTAGTCCCAGGGGGACAGCGAGAAAAACTGTTTTTT.

J is TRBJ2-2 and V is TRBV11-3; 7 bases line up with TRBD1. Trimming cost V 2 bases and J 0 bases; bases outside gene matches: 9. Germline CDR1 and CDR2: SGHNT and YENEEA. The CDR3 extends over 18 amino acids. The CDR3: CASSLTWTGHSNTGELFF. The DNA for the CDR3 is TGTGCCAGCAGCTTAACCTGGACAGGACACTCGAACACCGGGGAGCTGTTTTTT.

This sequence joins TRBV7-3 and TRBJ2-1; tentative D call: TRBD2 (6 bases). This CDR3 is 13 amino acids long. V dropped 5 bases and J dropped 6 bases, with 11 bases sitting between them. The germline V gene has CDR1 SGHTA and CDR2 FQGTGA. As DNA, the CDR3 is TGTGCCAGCAGCGCGGGGTTATTCAATGAGCAGTTCTTC. Amino acid sequence: CASSAGLFNEQFF.

The chain employs TRBV6-5 and TRBJ2-1, with D perhaps TRBD2 (5 bases). Trimming took off 8 bases at V and 5 bases at J, with 13 bases between the two ends. CDR1 MNHEY and CDR2 SVGAGI come from the germline V gene. This CDR3 has 13 amino acids. CDR3 sequence (DNA): TGTGCCAGCTCGAGGGCCGGAAACAATGAGCAGTTCTTC. It is translated as CASSRAGNNEQFF.

This clone came up once. The genes are TRBV5-6 and TRBJ2-2; 9 bases agree with TRBD1. Germline V gene sequence: CDR1 SGHDT, CDR2 YYEEEE. The V segment lost 6 bases and the J segment 2 bases; nucleotides outside the gene matches: 8. This CDR3 has 16 amino acids. The CDR3 region has the DNA TGTGCCAGCACCACCGGGGACAGGGATAACACCGGGGAGCTGTTTTTT. Translation: CASTTGDRDNTGELFF.

On this clone itself: This sample also contains other DNA sequences that code for the same CDR3. The chain combines TRBV2 with TRBJ1-2, with TRBD1 identical over 8 bases. The CDR3 length is 13 residues. Per the germline V gene, CDR1 is SNHLY and CDR2 is FYNNEI. The V segment lost 6 bases and the J segment 8 bases; nucleotides outside the gene matches: 8. For the CDR3, the DNA is TGTGCCAGCAGAACGGACAGGGTATACGGCTACACCTTC. As protein: CASRTDRVYGYTF.

This chain joins TRBV28 and TRBJ1-2; a weak D match, TRBD1 (5 bases). Germline-derived CDR1 and CDR2 are MDHEN and SYDVKM. This CDR3 contains 13 residues. V was cut by 2 bases and J by 8 bases, with 12 bases left in between. CDR3 coding DNA: TGTGCCAGCAGTTTACCACAGGAAGGAGGCTACACCTTC. Residues: CASSLPQEGGYTF.

J is TRBJ2-2 and V is TRBV6-4; TRBD1 is a possible D gene (7 bases). V gave up 0 bases and J gave up 5 bases, with 10 bases separating them. Looked up from germline, CDR1 is MRHNA and CDR2 is SNTAGT. This CDR3 spans 15 amino acids. CDR3 amino acids: CASSDSPGGTGELFF. In DNA form, the CDR3 reads TGTGCCAGCAGTGACTCGCCAGGGGGGACCGGGGAGCTGTTTTTT.

The chain carries TRBV7-9 and TRBJ1-5, with 8 bases lining up with TRBD1. The CDR3 is made up of 15 amino acids. Germline CDR1 and CDR2: SEHNR and FQNEAQ (reference sequence). V shed 0 bases, J shed 7 bases, and the junction held 5 bases outside the gene matches. Written as DNA, the CDR3 is TGTGCCAGCAGCTTAGCCTTGACAGGGGAACAGCCCCAGCATTTT. Its protein product is CASSLALTGEQPQHF. The entire variable domain, with the rest obtained from reference TRBV7-9 and TRBJ1-5, is as follows: DTGVSQNPRHKITKRGQNVTFRCDPISEHNRLYWYRQTLGQGPEFLTYFQNEAQLEKSRLLSDRFSAERPKGSFSTLEIQRTEQGDSAMYLCASSLALTGEQPQHFGDGTRLSIL.

This clone has just one count. The J gene is TRBJ2-7, the V gene TRBV19; 8 bases fit TRBD1. Germline V gene data show CDR1 as LNHDA and CDR2 as SQIVND (reference sequence). V lost 5 bases to trimming and J lost 2 bases; unmatched junction nucleotides: 11. The CDR3 is 16 residues long. The CDR3 DNA follows: TGTGCCAGTAGTGCAGAACAGGGGGGAACACCCTACGAGCAGTACTTC. Residues: CASSAEQGGTPYEQYF.

The chain joins TRBV5-1 to TRBJ1-3; the D gene is possibly TRBD1 (6 bases). CDR3 length: 15 residues. The V and J ends lost 2 bases and 0 bases respectively, with 9 bases between them. CDR1 and CDR2 (germline): SGHRS, YFSETQ. The CDR3 spells CASSFVGGSGNTIYF. In nucleotides, the CDR3 is TGCGCCAGCAGCTTCGTAGGGGGCTCTGGAAACACCATATATTTT.

The rearrangement joins TRBV18 to TRBJ2-7; D unclear. Germline CDR1 and CDR2: KGHSH and LQKENI. Trimming removed 2 bases at V and 2 bases at J, with 7 bases between. The CDR3 is 13 amino acids. The CDR3 here is CASSPTTTYEQYV. CDR3 nucleotides: TGTGCCAGCTCACCAACGACAACCTACGAGCAGTACGTC.

The chain has TRBV25-1 and TRBJ1-5; 7 nucleotides match TRBD1. CDR3 length equals 15 residues. CDR1 MGHDK and CDR2 SYGVNS come from the germline V gene. V gave up 6 bases and J gave up 4 bases; unmatched junction bases: 9. The CDR3 loop is CASSSGTVANQPQHF. The DNA of the CDR3 is TGTGCCAGCAGCTCCGGGACAGTGGCAAATCAGCCCCAGCATTTT.

The J gene is TRBJ2-1, the V gene TRBV18; 10 bases align to TRBD1. CDR3 length: 16 amino acids. The J segment lost 4 bases and the V segment lost 2 bases, leaving 5 bases of the junction unmatched. Germline V gene lookup returns CDR1 KGHSH and CDR2 LQKENI. CDR3 amino acids: CASSPIRDRGYNEQFF. The CDR3 nucleotides are TGTGCCAGCTCACCAATCCGGGACAGGGGTTACAATGAGCAGTTCTTC. The complete variable domain, with remaining parts taken from reference TRBV18 and TRBJ2-1, reads NAGVMQNPRHLVRRRGQEARLRCSPMKGHSHVYWYRQLPEEGLKFMVYLQKENIIDESGMPKERFSAEFPKEGPSILRIQQVVRGDSAAYFCASSPIRDRGYNEQFFGPGTRLTVL.

This CDR3 is CASSELARGYEKLFF. The CDR3 DNA reads TGTGCCAGCAGTGAATTAGCCAGGGGATATGAAAAACTGTTTTTT. The rearrangement links TRBV6-1 to TRBJ1-4; tentatively, D is TRBD1 (6 bases). Germline CDR1 is MNHNS and CDR2 is SASEGT. This CDR3 has 15 amino acids. V was shortened by 2 bases and J by 6 bases, with 13 bases between the two germline ends.

The count of this clone is one. The rearrangement links TRBV19 to TRBJ2-5; D is possibly TRBD2 (6 bases). The V end lost 5 bases, the J end lost 2 bases, and 9 bases lay between the germline ends. This CDR3 contains 13 residues. From germline, CDR1 is LNHDA and CDR2 SQIVND (reference sequence). The CDR3 loop is CASSSGEQETQYF. CDR3 nucleotide sequence: TGTGCCAGTAGTTCGGGGGAACAAGAGACCCAGTACTTC.

This rearrangement joins TRBV7-6 to TRBJ2-1; 12 bases align to TRBD2. Per the germline V gene, CDR1 is SGHVS and CDR2 is FNYEAQ. V lost 3 bases and J lost 9; bases outside the gene matches: 15. CDR3 length: 18 residues. The CDR3 here is CASSLSSGRAPLSSEQFF. CDR3 nucleotide sequence: TGTGCCAGCAGCTTGTCTAGCGGGAGGGCCCCACTCTCTAGTGAGCAGTTCTTC. The full variable domain, completed using reference TRBV7-6 and TRBJ2-1, is GAGVSQSPRYKVTKRGQDVALRCDPISGHVSLYWYRQALGQGPEFLTYFNYEAQQDKSGLPNDRFSAERPEGSISTLTIQRTEQRDSAMYRCASSLSSGRAPLSSEQFFGPGTRLTVL.

This clone was found once. This chain uses TRBV13 with TRBJ1-3, with unresolved D. Trimming pared 5 bases from V and 0 bases from J, leaving 14 bases between. This CDR3 region has 16 residues. Per germline, CDR1 PRHDT and CDR2 FYEKMQ (reference sequence). CDR3 in amino acids: CASSPIRGFSGNTIYF. The CDR3 DNA reads as TGTGCCAGCAGCCCTATCCGAGGATTCTCTGGAAACACCATATATTTT.

The chain combines TRBV10-1 with TRBJ2-1; TRBD2 matches at 10 bases. Per the germline V gene, CDR1 is WNHNN and CDR2 is SYGVQD (reference sequence). The CDR3 is made up of 14 amino acids. Germline trimming cut 6 bases from V and 9 bases from J; bases unmatched to any gene: 8. CDR3 in DNA: TGCGCCAGCAGCGAGGGACTAGCGATAGGTGAGCAGTTCTTC. Its protein is CASSEGLAIGEQFF.

The chain is built from TRBV12-3 or TRBV12-4 and TRBJ2-1; D is perhaps TRBD2 (7 bases). V lost 8 bases and J lost 7, with 12 bases in between. This CDR3 comprises 12 residues. CDR3 region: CASLRGGNEQFF. CDR3 sequence (DNA): TGTGCCAGCTTGAGGGGGGGAAATGAGCAGTTCTTC.

The rearrangement links TRBV24-1 to TRBJ2-5; D may be TRBD1 (5 bases). The V gene's germline CDR1 is KGHDR and CDR2 SFDVKD. With 2 bases removed from V and 0 bases from J, the gap between germline ends came to 6 bases. This CDR3 has 14 residues. CDR3 loop: CATSDSGNQETQYF. The DNA of the CDR3 is TGTGCCACCAGTGATTCAGGGAACCAAGAGACCCAGTACTTC.

The gene calls are TRBV24-1 and TRBJ1-2; tentatively, D is TRBD1 (6 bases). Trimming removed 4 bases at V and 6 bases at J, with 14 bases between. Germline V gene sequence: CDR1 KGHDR, CDR2 SFDVKD. CDR3 length: 14 amino acids. CDR3 bases: TGTGCCACCAGTGACCTGGACAGTCCTAATGGCTACACCTTC. Encoded protein: CATSDLDSPNGYTF.

CDR3 residues: CASSFGQGDYGYTF. DNA of the CDR3: TGTGCCAGCAGCTTCGGACAGGGGGACTATGGCTACACCTTC. The V gene is TRBV9, the J gene TRBJ1-2; 10 bases are a match to TRBD1. Germline trimming cut 4 bases from V and 3 bases from J; bases unmatched to any gene: 3. Germline lookup yields CDR1 SGDLS and CDR2 YYNGEE. There are 14 residues in the CDR3. The whole variable domain, remainder taken from reference TRBV9 and TRBJ1-2, is DSGVTQTPKHLITATGQRVTLRCSPRSGDLSVYWYQQSLDQGLQFLIQYYNGEERAKGNILERFSAQQFPDLHSELNLSSLELGDSALYFCASSFGQGDYGYTFGSGTRLTVV.

The CDR3 is CASRLTGAATNYGYTF. CDR3 nucleotides: TGTGCCAGCAGATTGACAGGCGCCGCGACTAACTATGGCTACACCTTC. The rearrangement uses TRBV2 and TRBJ1-2; weak D call: TRBD1 (6 bases). V lost 6 bases and J lost 0, with 17 bases in between. Germline CDR1 reads SNHLY; CDR2 reads FYNNEI. This CDR3 has 16 residues. Using reference TRBV2 and TRBJ1-2 for the parts outside the CDR3, the full variable domain is EPEVTQTPSHQVTQMGQEVILRCVPISNHLYFYWYRQILGQKVEFLVSFYNNEISEKSEIFDDQFSVERPDGSNFTLKIRSTKLEDSAMYFCASRLTGAATNYGYTFGSGTRLTVV.

The rearrangement links TRBV18 to TRBJ1-1, with 10 bases identical to TRBD1. V lost 3 bases to trimming and J lost 1 base; unmatched junction nucleotides: 11. Looked up from germline, CDR1 is KGHSH and CDR2 is LQKENI. The CDR3 extends over 18 amino acids. This chain's CDR3 is CASSPNVRGTGANTEAFF. DNA for the CDR3: TGTGCCAGCTCACCCAACGTTCGCGGGACAGGGGCGAACACTGAAGCTTTCTTT.

The count of this clone is one. The chain carries TRBV4-2 and TRBJ2-5; TRBD2 might be the D (6 bases). The CDR3 runs to 18 residues. V gave up 0 bases and J gave up 5 bases, with 22 bases separating them. CDR1 and CDR2 (germline): LGHNA, YNFKEQ. The CDR3: CASSQDLIPGVTGETQYF. The DNA for the CDR3 is TGTGCCAGCAGCCAAGATCTAATCCCGGGAGTCACGGGGGAGACCCAGTACTTC.

This clone was counted a few times. This chain connects TRBV28 to TRBJ1-2; no firm D call. Germline V CDR1 and CDR2: MDHEN, SYDVKM. The germline V and J ends were trimmed by 2 bases and 4 bases, with 8 bases remaining between them. The CDR3 is made up of 13 amino acids. The CDR3 DNA reads TGTGCCAGCAGTTTAGGGCAGCTCTATGGCTACACCTTC. It encodes CASSLGQLYGYTF.

The chain uses TRBV28 and TRBJ1-5, with a possible D match to TRBD1 (5 bases). The CDR3 sequence is 16 residues long. Trimming took 1 base from V and 1 from J, leaving 11 bases between them. The germline V gene encodes CDR1 MDHEN and CDR2 SYDVKM. Here the CDR3 reads CASSLLGARSNQPQHF. The CDR3 region has the DNA TGTGCCAGCAGTTTATTAGGGGCGCGGAGCAATCAGCCCCAGCATTTT.